The present entry profiles one T cell receptor beta chain with its context. Germline CDR1 ENHRY, CDR2 SYGVKD. Trimming removed 3 bases at V and 3 bases at J, with 14 bases between. This CDR3 region has 15 residues. The data originate from a study of blood T cell repertoires in COVID-19. As for the study in general: Acute and convalescent COVID-19 specimens originated in the United States, Italy and Spain. The analysed material was cDNA or gDNA that came from T cells, B-cell-depleted T cells, or PBMCs.

As originally analysed: Estimation of nucleated cell counts was performed using reference gene primer amplification. TCRdb's copy holds only in-frame clones and misses some; the assay was immunoSEQ multiplex PCR. The V and J calls and clone size were taken over from that table, and D and trimming were inferred from the DNA. The repertoire includes hundreds of thousands of clones, 85% to 90% of them detected once, and roughly 8.3% sits in the top ten. During active infection, Seattle patients enrolled and were then monitored through disease. This TCR was sampled from a woman in her forties or fifties with COVID-19, enrolled during active disease. The V and J genes are TRBV10-3 and TRBJ1-2; D unclear. The material sequenced was peripheral blood. CDR3 nucleotide sequence: TGTGCCATCAGTGATCTCGACGGGGTGGACTATGGCTACACCTTC. Amino acid sequence: CAISDLDGVDYGYTF.